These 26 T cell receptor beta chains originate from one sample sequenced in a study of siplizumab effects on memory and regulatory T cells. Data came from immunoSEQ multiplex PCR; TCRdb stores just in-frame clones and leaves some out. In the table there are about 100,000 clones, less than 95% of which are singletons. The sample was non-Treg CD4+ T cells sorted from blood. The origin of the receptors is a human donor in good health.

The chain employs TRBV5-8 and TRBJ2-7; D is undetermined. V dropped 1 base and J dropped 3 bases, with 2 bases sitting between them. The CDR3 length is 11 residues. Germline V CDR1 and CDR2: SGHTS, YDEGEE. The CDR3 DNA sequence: TGTGCCAGCAGCTTGAACTACGAGCAGTACTTC. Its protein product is CASSLNYEQYF.

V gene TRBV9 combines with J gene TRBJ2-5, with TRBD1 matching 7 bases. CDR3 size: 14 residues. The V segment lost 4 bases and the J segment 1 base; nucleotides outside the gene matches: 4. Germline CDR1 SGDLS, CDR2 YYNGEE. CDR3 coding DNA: TGTGCCAGCAGCCAGGGACAGAGCCAAGAGACCCAGTACTTC. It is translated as CASSQGQSQETQYF.

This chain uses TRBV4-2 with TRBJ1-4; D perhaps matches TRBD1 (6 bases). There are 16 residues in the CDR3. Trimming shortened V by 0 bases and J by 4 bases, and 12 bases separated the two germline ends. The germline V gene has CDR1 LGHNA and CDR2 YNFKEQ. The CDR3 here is CASSQERTASNEKLFF. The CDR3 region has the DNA TGTGCCAGCAGCCAAGAGCGGACAGCGAGTAATGAAAAACTGTTTTTT.

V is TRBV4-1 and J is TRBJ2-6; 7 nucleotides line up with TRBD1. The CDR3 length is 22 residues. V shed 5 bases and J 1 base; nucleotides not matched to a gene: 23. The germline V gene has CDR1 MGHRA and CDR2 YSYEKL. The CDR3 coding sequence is TGCGCCAGCAGCACCCAAATCCTTAAACCGGGACAGATTAATTCTGGGGCCAACGTCCTGACTTTC. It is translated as CASSTQILKPGQINSGANVLTF.

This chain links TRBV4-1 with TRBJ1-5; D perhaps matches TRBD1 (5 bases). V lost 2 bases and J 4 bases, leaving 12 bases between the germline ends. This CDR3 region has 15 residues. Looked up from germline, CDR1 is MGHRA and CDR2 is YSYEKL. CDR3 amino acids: CASSQPTRGNQPQHF. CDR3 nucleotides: TGCGCCAGCAGCCAACCAACGCGGGGGAATCAGCCCCAGCATTTT.

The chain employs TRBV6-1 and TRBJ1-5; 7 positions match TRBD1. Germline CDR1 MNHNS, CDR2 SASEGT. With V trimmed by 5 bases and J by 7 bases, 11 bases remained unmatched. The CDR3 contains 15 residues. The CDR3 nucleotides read TGTGCCAGCAGTACGTCACAGGGGTTGGGACAGCCCCAGCATTTT. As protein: CASSTSQGLGQPQHF.

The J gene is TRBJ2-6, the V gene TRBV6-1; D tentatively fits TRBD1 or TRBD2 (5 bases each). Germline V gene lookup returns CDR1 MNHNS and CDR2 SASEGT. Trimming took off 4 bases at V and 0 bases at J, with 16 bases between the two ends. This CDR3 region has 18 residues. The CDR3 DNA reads TGTGCCAGCAGTGGAAGAGGGGCCGCAAGCTCTGGGGCCAACGTCCTGACTTTC. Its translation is CASSGRGAASSGANVLTF.

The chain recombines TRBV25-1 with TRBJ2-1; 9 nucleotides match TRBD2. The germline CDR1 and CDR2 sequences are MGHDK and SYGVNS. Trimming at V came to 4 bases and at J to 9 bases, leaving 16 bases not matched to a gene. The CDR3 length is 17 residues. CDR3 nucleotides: TGTGCCAGCAGTGGAACGGGACTAGCCAAGATGGGAGGTGAGCAGTTCTTC. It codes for CASSGTGLAKMGGEQFF.

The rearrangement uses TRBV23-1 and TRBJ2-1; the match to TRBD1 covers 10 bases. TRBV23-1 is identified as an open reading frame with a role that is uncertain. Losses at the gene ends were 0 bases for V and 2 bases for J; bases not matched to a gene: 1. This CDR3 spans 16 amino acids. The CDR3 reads CASSQSTGGAYNEQFF. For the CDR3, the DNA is TGCGCCAGCAGTCAATCGACAGGGGGCGCCTACAATGAGCAGTTCTTC.

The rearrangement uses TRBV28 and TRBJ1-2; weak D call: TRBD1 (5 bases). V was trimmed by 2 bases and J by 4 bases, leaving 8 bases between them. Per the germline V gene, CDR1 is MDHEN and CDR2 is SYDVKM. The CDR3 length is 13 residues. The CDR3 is CASSLTGGYGYTF. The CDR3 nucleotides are TGTGCCAGCAGTTTAACGGGGGGCTATGGCTACACCTTC.

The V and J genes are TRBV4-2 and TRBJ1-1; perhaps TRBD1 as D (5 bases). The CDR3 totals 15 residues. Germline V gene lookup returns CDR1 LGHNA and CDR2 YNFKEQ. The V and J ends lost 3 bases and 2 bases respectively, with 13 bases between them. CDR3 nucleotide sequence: TGTGCCAGCAGCCAGCCCCGACAGATCAACACTGAAGCTTTCTTT. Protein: CASSQPRQINTEAFF.

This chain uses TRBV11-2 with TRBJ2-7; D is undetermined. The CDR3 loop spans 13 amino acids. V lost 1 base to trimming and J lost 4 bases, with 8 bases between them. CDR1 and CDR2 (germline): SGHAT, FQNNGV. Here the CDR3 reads CASSLGVKYEQYF. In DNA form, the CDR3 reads TGTGCCAGCAGCTTAGGGGTCAAATACGAGCAGTACTTC.

As DNA, the CDR3 is TGTGCCAGCAGTGAATGGTACCAAGAGACCCAGTACTTC. Translation: CASSEWYQETQYF. This chain connects TRBV6-1 to TRBJ2-5, with no clear D. The germline V and J ends were trimmed by 2 bases and 0 bases, with 4 bases remaining between them. From germline, CDR1 is MNHNS and CDR2 SASEGT. CDR3 length equals 13 residues.

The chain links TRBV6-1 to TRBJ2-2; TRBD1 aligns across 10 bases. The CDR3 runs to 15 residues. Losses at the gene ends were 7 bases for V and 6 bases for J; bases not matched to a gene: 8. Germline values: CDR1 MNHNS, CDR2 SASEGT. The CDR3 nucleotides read TGTGCCAGCATCACAGACAGGGGGCGGGCCGGGGAGCTGTTTTTT. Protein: CASITDRGRAGELFF.

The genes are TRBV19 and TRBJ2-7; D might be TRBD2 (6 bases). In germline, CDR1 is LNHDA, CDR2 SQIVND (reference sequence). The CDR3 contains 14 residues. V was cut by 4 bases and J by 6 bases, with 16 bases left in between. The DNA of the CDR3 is TGTGCCAGTAGTACTGGAGGGGCAGGCTCCGAGCAGTACTTC. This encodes CASSTGGAGSEQYF.

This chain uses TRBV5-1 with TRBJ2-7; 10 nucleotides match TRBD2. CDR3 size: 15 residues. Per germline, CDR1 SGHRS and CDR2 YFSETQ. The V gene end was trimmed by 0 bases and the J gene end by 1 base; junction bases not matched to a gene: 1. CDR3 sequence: CASSLELAGSYEQYF. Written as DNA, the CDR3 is TGCGCCAGCAGCTTGGAACTAGCGGGGTCCTACGAGCAGTACTTC.

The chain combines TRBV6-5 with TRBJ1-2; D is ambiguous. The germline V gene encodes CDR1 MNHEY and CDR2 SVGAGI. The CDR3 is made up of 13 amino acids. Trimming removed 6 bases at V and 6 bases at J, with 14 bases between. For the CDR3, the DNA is TGTGCCAGCAGCAGGCGGCAAGAGGATGGCTACACCTTC. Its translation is CASSRRQEDGYTF.

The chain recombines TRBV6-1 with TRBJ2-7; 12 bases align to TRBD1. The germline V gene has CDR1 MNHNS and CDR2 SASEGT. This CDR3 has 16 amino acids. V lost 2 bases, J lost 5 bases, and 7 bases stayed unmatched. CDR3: CASSESLGQGADEQYF. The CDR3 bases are TGTGCCAGCAGTGAATCGCTGGGACAGGGGGCGGACGAGCAGTACTTC.

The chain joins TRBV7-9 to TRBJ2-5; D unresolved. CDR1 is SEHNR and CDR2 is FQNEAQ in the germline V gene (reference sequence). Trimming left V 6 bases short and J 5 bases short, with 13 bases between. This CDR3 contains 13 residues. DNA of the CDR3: TGTGCCAGCAGATTAACTGGAGTGGAGACCCAGTACTTC. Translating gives CASRLTGVETQYF.

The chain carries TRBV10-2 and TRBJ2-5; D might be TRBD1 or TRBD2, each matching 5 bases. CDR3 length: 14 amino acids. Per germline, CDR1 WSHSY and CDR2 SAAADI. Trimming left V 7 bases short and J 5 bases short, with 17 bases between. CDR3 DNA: TGCGCCAGCACTCCCCGAGGGGAACGGGAGACCCAGTACTTC. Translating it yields CASTPRGERETQYF.

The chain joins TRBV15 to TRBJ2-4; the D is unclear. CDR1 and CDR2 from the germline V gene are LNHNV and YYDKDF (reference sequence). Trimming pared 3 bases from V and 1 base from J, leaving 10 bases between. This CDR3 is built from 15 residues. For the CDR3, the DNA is TGTGCCACCAGCAGGGGTGGAGTCGCCAAAAACATTCAGTACTTC. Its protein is CATSRGGVAKNIQYF.

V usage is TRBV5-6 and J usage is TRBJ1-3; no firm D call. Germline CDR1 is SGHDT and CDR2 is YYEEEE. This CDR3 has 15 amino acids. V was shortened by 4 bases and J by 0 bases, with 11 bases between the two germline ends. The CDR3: CASSPGQVSGNTIYF. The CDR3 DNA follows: TGTGCCAGCAGCCCCGGCCAAGTCTCTGGAAACACCATATATTTT.

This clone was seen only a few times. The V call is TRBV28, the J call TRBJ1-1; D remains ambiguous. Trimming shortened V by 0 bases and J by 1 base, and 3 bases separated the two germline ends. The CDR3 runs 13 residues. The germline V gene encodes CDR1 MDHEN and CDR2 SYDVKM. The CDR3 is CASSLWGNTEAFF. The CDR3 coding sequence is TGTGCCAGCAGTTTATGGGGGAACACTGAAGCTTTCTTT.

CDR3 in amino acids: CASSRVESYEQYF. In DNA form, the CDR3 reads TGTGCCAGCAGCCGTGTTGAGAGTTACGAGCAGTACTTC. This rearrangement joins TRBV5-4 to TRBJ2-7; D gene unclear. The V gene lost 4 bases and the J gene lost 4 bases, with 12 bases spanning the gap. This CDR3 has 13 residues. Per germline, CDR1 SGHNT and CDR2 YYREEE (reference sequence).

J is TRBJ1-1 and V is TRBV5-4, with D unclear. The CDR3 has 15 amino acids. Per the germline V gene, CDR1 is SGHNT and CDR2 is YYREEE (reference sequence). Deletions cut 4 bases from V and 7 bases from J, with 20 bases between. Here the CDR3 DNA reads TGTGCCAGCAGCCTTTGGCCCCGGCGCGAACTTGAAGCTTTCTTT. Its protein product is CASSLWPRRELEAFF. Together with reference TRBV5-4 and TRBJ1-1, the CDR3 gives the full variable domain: ETGVTQSPTHLIKTRGQQVTLRCSSQSGHNTVSWYQQALGQGPQFIFQYYREEENGRGNFPPRFSGLQFPNYSSELNVNALELDDSALYLCASSLWPRRELEAFFGQGTRLTVV.

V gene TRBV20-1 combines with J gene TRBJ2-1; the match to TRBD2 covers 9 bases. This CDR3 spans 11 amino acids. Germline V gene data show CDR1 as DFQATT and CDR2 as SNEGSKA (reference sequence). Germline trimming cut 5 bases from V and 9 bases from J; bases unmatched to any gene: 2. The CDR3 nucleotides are TGCAGTGCTGGACTAGCGAGTGAGCAGTTCTTC. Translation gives CSAGLASEQFF.